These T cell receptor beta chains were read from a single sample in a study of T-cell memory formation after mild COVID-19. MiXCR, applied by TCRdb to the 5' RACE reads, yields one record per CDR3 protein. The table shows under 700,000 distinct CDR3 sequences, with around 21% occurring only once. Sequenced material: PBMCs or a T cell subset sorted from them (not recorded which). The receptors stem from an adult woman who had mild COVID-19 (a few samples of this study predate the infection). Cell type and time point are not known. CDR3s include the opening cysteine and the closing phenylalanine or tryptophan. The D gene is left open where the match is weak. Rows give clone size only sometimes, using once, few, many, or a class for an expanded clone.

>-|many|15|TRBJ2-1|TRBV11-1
TGTGCCAGCAGCTTAGGGTCTTTGTTTGACAGAAGGCAGTTCTTC
CASSLGSLFDRRQFF
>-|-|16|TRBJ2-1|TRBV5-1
TGCGCCAGCAGCTTGGAGGAGGCGGGGCTTTACAATGAGCAGTTCTTC
CASSLEEAGLYNEQFF
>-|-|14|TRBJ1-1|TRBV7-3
TGTGCCAGCGCGGCCGGGAGAATGAACACTGAAGCTTTCTTT
CASAAGRMNTEAFF
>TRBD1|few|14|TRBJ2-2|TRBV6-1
TGTGCCAGCAGTGACTTACAGGGGGCCGGGGAGCTGTTTTTT
CASSDLQGAGELFF
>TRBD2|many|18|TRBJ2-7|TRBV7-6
TGTGCCAGCAGCCCATTGGGACTAGCGGGGGGCCCCGCCTACGAGCAGTACTTC
CASSPLGLAGGPAYEQYF
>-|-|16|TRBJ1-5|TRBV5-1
TGCGCCAGCAGCCCGGAACCTACAGGCTCTGGACAGCCCCAGCATTTT
CASSPEPTGSGQPQHF
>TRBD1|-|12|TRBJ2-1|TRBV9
TGTGCCAGCAGTGATTTACAGGGGGTATCGATCTTC
CASSDLQGVSIF
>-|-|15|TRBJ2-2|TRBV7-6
TGTGCCAGCAGCCCATTGGGACAGAACACCGGGGAGCTGTTTTTT
CASSPLGQNTGELFF
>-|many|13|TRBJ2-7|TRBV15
TGTGCCACCAGCATCGGAAGTCCTTACGAGCAGTACTTC
CATSIGSPYEQYF
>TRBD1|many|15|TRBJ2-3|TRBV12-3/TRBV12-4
TGTGCCAGCAGTACCCGGACAGGCGACACAGATACGCAGTATTTT
CASSTRTGDTDTQYF
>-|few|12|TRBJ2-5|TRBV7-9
TGTGCCAGCAGCAACCCCGGGGAGACCCAGTACTTC
CASSNPGETQYF
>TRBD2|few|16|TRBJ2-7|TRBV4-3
TGCGCCAGCAGCCAAGAAGCGGGGGGCTATAATTACGAGCAGTACTTC
CASSQEAGGYNYEQYF
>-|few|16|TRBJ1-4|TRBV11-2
TGTGCCAGCAGTAGCCCCTCAGGAGAAGTTAATGAAAAACTGTTTTTT
CASSSPSGEVNEKLFF
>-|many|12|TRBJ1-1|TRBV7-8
TGTGCCAGCAGCTTACTGAACACTGAAGCTTTCTTT
CASSLLNTEAFF
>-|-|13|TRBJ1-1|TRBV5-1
TGCGCCAGCAGCGCTATTTGGAGCACTGAAGCTTTCTTT
CASSAIWSTEAFF
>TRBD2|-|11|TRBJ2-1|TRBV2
TGTGCCAGCCAGCGGGGGAATGAGCAGTTCTTC
CASQRGNEQFF
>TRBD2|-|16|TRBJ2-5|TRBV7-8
TGTGCCAGCAGCCGGACTAGCGGGATCTTCCAAGAGACCCAGTACTTC
CASSRTSGIFQETQYF
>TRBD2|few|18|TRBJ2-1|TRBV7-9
TGTGCCAGCAGCTTACCCCGATTACTAGCGGAATCCTACAATGAGCAGTTCTTC
CASSLPRLLAESYNEQFF
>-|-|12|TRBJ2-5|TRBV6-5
TGTGCCACTAAATCGGTCCAAGAGACCCAGTACTTC
CATKSVQETQYF
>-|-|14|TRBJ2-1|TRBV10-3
TGTGCCATCAGTTGGATAGCGGCATACAATGAGCAGTTCTTC
CAISWIAAYNEQFF
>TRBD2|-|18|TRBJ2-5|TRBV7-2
TGTGCCAGCAGCTCACCCTCCTTAGCGGGGGGGTCAGGGGAGACCCAGTACTTC
CASSSPSLAGGSGETQYF
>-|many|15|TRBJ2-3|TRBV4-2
TGTGCCAGCAGCCAAGATCGAGCGTCCACAGATACGCAGTATTTT
CASSQDRASTDTQYF
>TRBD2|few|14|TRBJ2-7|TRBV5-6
TGTGCCAGCAGCTTAGGCGGGAGGCCCCACGAGCAGTACTTC
CASSLGGRPHEQYF
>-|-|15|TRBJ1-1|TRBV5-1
TGCGCCAGCAGCGCCCTGGCGGGGCCGAACACTGAAGCTTTCTTT
CASSALAGPNTEAFF
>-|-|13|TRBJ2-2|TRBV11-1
TGTGCCAGCAGCCCCGGTTCGGCCGGGGAGCTGTTTTTT
CASSPGSAGELFF
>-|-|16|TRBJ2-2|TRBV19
TGTGCCAGTAGTTCCCAGGGGACCACGAACACCGGGGAGCTGTTTTTT
CASSSQGTTNTGELFF
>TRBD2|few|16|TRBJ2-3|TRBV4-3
TGCGCCAGCAGCCTAAAACTAGCGGGAGAGGTAGATACGCAGTATTTT
CASSLKLAGEVDTQYF
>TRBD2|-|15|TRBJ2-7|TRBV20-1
TGCAGTGCTAGTATGCTAGCGGACGGAGCCTACGAGCAGTACTTC
CSASMLADGAYEQYF
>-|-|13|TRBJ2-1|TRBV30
TGTGCCTGGAGTGTACCAGCGAACAATGAGCAGTTCTTC
CAWSVPANNEQFF
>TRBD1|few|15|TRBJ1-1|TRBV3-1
TGTGCCAGCAGCCGTAGGGACAGGGGAGGGGCCGAAGCTTTCTTT
CASSRRDRGGAEAFF
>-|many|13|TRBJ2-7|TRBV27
TGTGCCAGCAGTTTTTCCCTCTCCTACGAGCAGTACTTC
CASSFSLSYEQYF